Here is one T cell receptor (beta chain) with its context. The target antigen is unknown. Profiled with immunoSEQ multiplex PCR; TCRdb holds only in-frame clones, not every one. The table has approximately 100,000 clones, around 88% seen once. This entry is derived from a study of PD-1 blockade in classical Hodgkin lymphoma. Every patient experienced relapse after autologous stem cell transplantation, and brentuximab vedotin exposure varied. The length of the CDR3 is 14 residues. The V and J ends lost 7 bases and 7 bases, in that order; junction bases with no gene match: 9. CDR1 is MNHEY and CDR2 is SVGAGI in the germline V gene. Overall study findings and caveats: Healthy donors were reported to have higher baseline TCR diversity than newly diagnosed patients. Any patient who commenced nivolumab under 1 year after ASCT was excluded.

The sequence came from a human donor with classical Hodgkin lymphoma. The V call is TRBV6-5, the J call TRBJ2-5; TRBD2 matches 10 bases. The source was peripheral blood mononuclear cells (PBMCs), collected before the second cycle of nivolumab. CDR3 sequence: CASNERGGPGTQYF. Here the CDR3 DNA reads TGTGCCAGCAACGAGCGGGGGGGTCCTGGGACCCAGTACTTC.